What follows are 19 T cell receptor beta chains derived from one specimen sequenced in a study of prognosis after radiotherapy for stage I lung cancer. Two rounds of multiplex PCR amplified TCR beta CDR3 from genomic DNA. Each TRBV and TRBJ gene had its own primer in the first PCR round. One entry per CDR3 protein, called by TCRdb with MiXCR from the multiplex PCR reads. The sample has some 20,000 distinct CDR3 sequences, approximately 40% seen once. The input for sequencing was PBMCs, taken before or after stereotactic body radiation therapy (not recorded which). The source of these receptors is a donor aged 50 or older with non-small cell lung cancer.

This clonotype is a singleton in its sample. This chain uses TRBV6-6 with TRBJ1-6; D is undetermined. V dropped 0 bases and J dropped 7 bases, with 16 bases sitting between them. Germline V gives CDR1 MNHNY, CDR2 SVGAGI (reference sequence). This CDR3 spans 17 amino acids. CDR3 sequence: CASSYSSSGTGNSPLHF. The CDR3 nucleotides are TGTGCCAGCAGTTACTCGAGTTCGGGCACGGGGAATTCACCCCTCCACTTT.

V gene TRBV3-1 combines with J gene TRBJ2-3; possible D gene TRBD2, 6 bases. The CDR3 sequence is 16 residues long. V was pared by 2 bases and J by 3 bases, with 15 bases between. CDR1 is LGHDT, CDR2 YNNKEL, per germline (reference sequence). The CDR3 reads CASSQSSGVNTDTQYF. The CDR3 coding sequence is TGTGCCAGCAGCCAATCATCGGGGGTGAATACAGATACGCAGTATTTT.

This clonotype was observed at least ten times. The chain carries TRBV11-3 and TRBJ2-2, with a weak D call TRBD1 (5 bases). Germline assignment: CDR1 SGHNT and CDR2 YENEEA. CDR3 length: 16 residues. V was trimmed by 7 bases and J by 6 bases, leaving 21 bases between them. CDR3 DNA: TGTGCCAGCAATGGTCGCTCGTCACAGGCCGCCGGGGAGCTGTTTTTT. Translating gives CASNGRSSQAAGELFF.

The chain recombines TRBV20-1 with TRBJ2-7, with TRBD1 matching over 10 bases. The CDR3 covers 15 residues. Trimming at V came to 0 bases and at J to 4 bases, leaving 6 bases not matched to a gene. CDR1 and CDR2 from the germline V gene are DFQATT and SNEGSKA (reference sequence). CDR3 sequence: CSARDPTGGLYEQYF. DNA for the CDR3: TGCAGTGCTAGAGACCCGACAGGGGGCCTGTACGAGCAGTACTTC.

This rearrangement joins TRBV6-2 or TRBV6-3 to TRBJ1-1, with D uncertain. Per the germline V gene, CDR1 is MNHEY and CDR2 is SVGEGT. This CDR3 region has 12 residues. V lost 10 bases, J lost 1 base, and 10 bases lay in between. Here the CDR3 reads CAIRTGNTEAFF. DNA for the CDR3: TGTGCCATCCGGACCGGGAACACTGAAGCTTTCTTT.

This clonotype has a count of ten or more. V is TRBV5-1 and J is TRBJ2-7, with 10 positions matching TRBD2. With V trimmed by 3 bases and J by 2 bases, 2 bases remained unmatched. This CDR3 contains 14 residues. Germline assignment: CDR1 SGHRS and CDR2 YFSETQ. The CDR3 region has the DNA TGCGCCAGCAGCTCAACTAGCGGGGCCTACGAGCAGTACTTC. It codes for CASSSTSGAYEQYF.

The chain joins TRBV28 to TRBJ2-1; 10 positions match TRBD2. The CDR3 runs 16 residues. V lost 5 bases and J lost 0; bases outside the gene matches: 4. Germline V gene data show CDR1 as MDHEN and CDR2 as SYDVKM. The CDR3 spells CASSTGLAASYNEQFF. The CDR3 bases are TGTGCCAGCAGTACCGGACTAGCGGCCTCCTACAATGAGCAGTTCTTC.

This clonotype was recorded once. The genes are TRBV12-3 or TRBV12-4 and TRBJ2-1; D uncertain. V was shortened by 6 bases and J by 4 bases, with 1 base between the two germline ends. The CDR3 consists of 10 residues. CDR3 DNA sequence: TGTGCCAGCAGATACAATGAGCAGTTCTTC. Translating it yields CASRYNEQFF.

This clonotype has a count of ten or more. A much larger clonotype is one base distant, so this may be a read error. The chain recombines TRBV19 with TRBJ1-5; 10 positions agree with TRBD1. This CDR3 has 17 amino acids. CDR1 and CDR2 from the germline V gene are LNHDA and SQIVND (reference sequence). The CDR3 reads CASSGGQGFLSNQPRHF. Written as DNA, the CDR3 is TGTGCCAGTAGTGGGGGACAGGGGTTCTTGAGCAATCAGCCCCGGCATTTT.

This clonotype was counted between two and nine times. The junction departs from germline at one end; a sequencing error may be responsible. The chain joins TRBV11-2 to TRBJ1-3; D is undetermined. The CDR3 covers 13 residues. Per the germline V gene, CDR1 is SGHAT and CDR2 is FQNNGV. The CDR3 here is CASSSFSGNTMYF. CDR3 bases: TGTGCCAGCAGCTCCTTTAGTGGAAACACCATGTATTTT.

This clonotype was detected once. The genes are TRBV6-1 and TRBJ1-6, with D uncertain. The germline V gene has CDR1 MNHNS and CDR2 SASEGT. V was clipped by 5 bases and J by 7 bases, with 12 bases between them. This CDR3 is built from 14 residues. The CDR3 region is CASSNRHRNSPLHF. Here the CDR3 DNA reads TGTGCCAGCAGTAACCGTCACCGAAATTCACCCCTCCACTTT.

This sequence joins TRBV28 and TRBJ2-7; D remains unclear. The CDR3 covers 15 residues. Germline V gene sequence: CDR1 MDHEN, CDR2 SYDVKM. V lost 3 bases and J lost 0, with 12 bases in between. The CDR3 DNA follows: TGTGCCAGCAGTTTCGTCGGCGGTAACTCCTACGAGCAGTACTTC. Amino acids: CASSFVGGNSYEQYF.

Concerning this clonotype: A read error is likely here: a far larger clone is one base away. The chain links TRBV6-2 or TRBV6-3 to TRBJ1-5; possibly TRBD1 for D (5 bases). CDR3 length equals 15 residues. Germline-derived CDR1 and CDR2 are MNHEY and SVGEGT. CDR3 in amino acids: CASSDPGPYRETGDF. The CDR3, as DNA: TGTGCCAGCAGTGACCCGGGACCCTATCGTGAGACCGGGGATTTT.

This chain links TRBV7-6 with TRBJ2-3; TRBD2 matches at 8 bases. This CDR3 spans 14 amino acids. Losses at the gene ends were 2 bases for V and 6 bases for J; bases not matched to a gene: 4. Germline V gene sequence: CDR1 SGHVS, CDR2 FNYEAQ. The CDR3 nucleotides are TGTGCCAGCAGCTTACGGGAGGGTGGGGATACGCAGTATTTT. Its protein product is CASSLREGGDTQYF.

Remarks on this clonotype: Given a much more abundant clone one base away, this may be a read error. The CDR3 bases are TGCAGCGTTGACCGGGTCTGTTACTATGGCTACACCTTC. Translating it yields CSVDRVCYYGYTF. The V and J genes are TRBV29-1 and TRBJ1-2; no definite D call. V lost 3 bases and J lost 3, with 11 bases in between. The CDR3 has 13 amino acids. Germline CDR1 is SQVTM and CDR2 is ANQGSEA.

The table lists this clonotype with many counts. V gene TRBV25-1 combines with J gene TRBJ2-7, with D hard to call. The ends were cut back, 0 bases at V and 3 bases at J, with 6 bases in the middle. The CDR3 length is 13 residues. Germline loops: CDR1 MGHDK, CDR2 SYGVNS. The chain's CDR3 is CASSEYVDYEQYF. CDR3 nucleotide sequence: TGTGCCAGCAGTGAATACGTGGACTACGAGCAGTACTTC.

As regards this clonotype: One end of the junction fails to match germline, which may point to a read error. This chain connects TRBV6-1 to TRBJ1-6; possible D gene TRBD1, 6 bases. The CDR3 length is 14 residues. Germline V gene sequence: CDR1 MNHNS, CDR2 SASEGT. CDR3 nucleotides: TGTGCCAGCACCAAACAGGGAAAAGGTTCAACCCTCCAATTT. The encoded protein is CASTKQGKGSTLQF.

A note on this clonotype: Since a much larger clone is just one base distant, this may be a read error. This sequence joins TRBV9 and TRBJ2-1, with D perhaps being TRBD1 or TRBD2 (5 bases each). The CDR3 spans 15 residues. V was clipped by 5 bases and J by 10 bases, with 22 bases between them. Germline assignment: CDR1 SGDLS and CDR2 YYNGEE. The CDR3 coding sequence is TGTGCCAGCAGAGGAAGCCGGGACGGCTCCTACGAGCAGTTCTTC. It yields the protein CASRGSRDGSYEQFF.

Worth noting for this clonotype: A read error is the likely source, as a far larger clone sits one nucleotide away. The CDR3 bases are TGTGCCAGTAGTATGGGGAATAGCGGGAGGGCATACAATGAGCAGTTCTTC. Translation gives CASSMGNSGRAYNEQFF. The V gene is TRBV7-3, the J gene TRBJ2-1, with 11 bases aligning to TRBD2. V lost 9 bases, J lost 4 bases, and 14 bases stayed unmatched. CDR3 size: 17 residues. Germline CDR1 reads SGHTA; CDR2 reads FQGTGA.